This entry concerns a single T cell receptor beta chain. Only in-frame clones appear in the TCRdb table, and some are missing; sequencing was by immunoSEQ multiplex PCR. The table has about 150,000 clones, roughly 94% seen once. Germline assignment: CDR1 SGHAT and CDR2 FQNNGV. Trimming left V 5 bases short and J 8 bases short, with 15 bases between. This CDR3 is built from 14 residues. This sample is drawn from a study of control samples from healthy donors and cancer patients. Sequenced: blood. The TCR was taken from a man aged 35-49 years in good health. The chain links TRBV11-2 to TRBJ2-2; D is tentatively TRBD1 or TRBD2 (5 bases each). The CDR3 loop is CASSRRASQGELFF. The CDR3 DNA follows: TGTGCCAGCAGCCGCAGGGCTAGCCAGGGGGAGCTGTTTTTT.